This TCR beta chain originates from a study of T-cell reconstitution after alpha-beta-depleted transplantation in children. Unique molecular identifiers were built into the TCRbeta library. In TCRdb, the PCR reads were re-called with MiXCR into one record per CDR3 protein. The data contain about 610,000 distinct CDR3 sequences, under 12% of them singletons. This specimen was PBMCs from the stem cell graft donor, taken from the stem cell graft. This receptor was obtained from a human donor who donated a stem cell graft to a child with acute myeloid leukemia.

CDR3 sequence (DNA): TGCAGTGCTAAAGGTAGTACAGCCCAGCATTTT. The encoded protein is CSAKGSTAQHF. The genes are TRBV20-1 and TRBJ1-5; D unclear. Trimming removed 4 bases at V and 11 bases at J, with 12 bases between. This CDR3 contains 11 residues. Germline CDR1 is DFQATT and CDR2 is SNEGSKA (reference sequence).